This TCR beta chain was obtained from a study of beta chain features in type 1 diabetes. Sequenced material consisted of expressed TCRB transcripts (all of the isolated RNA was reverse transcribed). Profiling relied on immunoSEQ multiplex PCR, and the TCRdb table lists in-frame clones only, not all of them. This table has hundreds of thousands of clones, 14% appearing once. A word on this clone: As yet, its antigen is unknown.

A sort by CD45RO/CCR7/CD25/CD127/CD95/CD27 yielded CD4+ naive, central memory, regulatory and stem cell-like memory cells. Study conclusions and caveats: When cDNA is sequenced, cells with high TCR expression could be over-represented.

This clonotype originated in a young man in good health. The sample was central memory CD4+ T cells from blood.

The CDR3 DNA reads TGTGCCAGCAGCGCGGACAGAAGCAATCAGCCCCAGCATTTT. It translates to CASSADRSNQPQHF. This rearrangement joins TRBV7-2 to TRBJ1-5; D is perhaps TRBD1 (6 bases). V shed 5 bases and J shed 1 base, with 9 bases lying between them. Germline assignment: CDR1 SGHTA and CDR2 FQGNSA. This CDR3 spans 14 amino acids. Full variable domain (outside the CDR3, taken from reference TRBV7-2 and TRBJ1-5): GAGVSQSPSNKVTEKGKDVELRCDPISGHTALYWYRQSLGQGLEFLIYFQGNSAPDKSGLPSDRFSAERTGGSVSTLTIQRTQQEDSAVYLCASSADRSNQPQHFGDGTRLSIL.